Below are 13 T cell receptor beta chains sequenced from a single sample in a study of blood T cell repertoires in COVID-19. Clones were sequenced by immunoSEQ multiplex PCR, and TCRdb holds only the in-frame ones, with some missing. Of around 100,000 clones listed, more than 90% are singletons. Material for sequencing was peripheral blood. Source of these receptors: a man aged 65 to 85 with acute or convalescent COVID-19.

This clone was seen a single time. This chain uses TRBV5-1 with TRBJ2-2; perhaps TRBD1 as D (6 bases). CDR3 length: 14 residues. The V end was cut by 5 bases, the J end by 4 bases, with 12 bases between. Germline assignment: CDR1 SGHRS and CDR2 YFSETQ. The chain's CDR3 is CASSGGAVTGELFF. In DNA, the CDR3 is TGCGCCAGCAGTGGGGGCGCCGTCACCGGGGAGCTGTTTTTT. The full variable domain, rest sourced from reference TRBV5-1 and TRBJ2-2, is KAGVTQTPRYLIKTRGQQVTLSCSPISGHRSVSWYQQTPGQGLQFLFEYFSETQRNKGNFPGRFSGRQFSNSRSEMNVSTLELGDSALYLCASSGGAVTGELFFGEGSRLTVL.

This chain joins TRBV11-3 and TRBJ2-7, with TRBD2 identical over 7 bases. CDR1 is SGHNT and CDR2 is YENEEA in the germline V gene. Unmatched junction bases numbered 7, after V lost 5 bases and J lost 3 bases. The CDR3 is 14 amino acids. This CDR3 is CASSQRTRNYEQYF. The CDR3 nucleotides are TGTGCCAGCAGCCAAAGGACTAGGAACTACGAGCAGTACTTC.

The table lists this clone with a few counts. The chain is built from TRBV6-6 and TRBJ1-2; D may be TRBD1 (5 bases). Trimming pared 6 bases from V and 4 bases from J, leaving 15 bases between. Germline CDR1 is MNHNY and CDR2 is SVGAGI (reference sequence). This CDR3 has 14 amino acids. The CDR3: CASSPLQGGYGYTF. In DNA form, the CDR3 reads TGTGCCAGCAGCCCACTTCAGGGTGGCTATGGCTACACCTTC.

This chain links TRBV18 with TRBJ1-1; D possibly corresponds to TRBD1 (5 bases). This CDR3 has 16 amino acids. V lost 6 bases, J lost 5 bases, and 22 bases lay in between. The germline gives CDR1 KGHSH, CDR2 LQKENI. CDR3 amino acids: CASSEDDGAAGTEAFF. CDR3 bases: TGTGCCAGCTCCGAGGACGATGGGGCCGCGGGAACTGAAGCTTTCTTT.

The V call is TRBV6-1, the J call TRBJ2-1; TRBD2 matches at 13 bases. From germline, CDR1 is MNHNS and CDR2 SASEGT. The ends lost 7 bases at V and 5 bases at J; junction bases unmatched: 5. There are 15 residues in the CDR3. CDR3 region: CASTSGLAGDNEQFF. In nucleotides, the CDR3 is TGTGCCAGCACTTCAGGACTAGCGGGGGACAATGAGCAGTTCTTC.

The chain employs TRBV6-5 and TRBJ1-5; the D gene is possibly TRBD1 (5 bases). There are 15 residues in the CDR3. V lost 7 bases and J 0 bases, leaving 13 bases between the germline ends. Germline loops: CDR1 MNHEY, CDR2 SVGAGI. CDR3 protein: CASKSGGYSNQPQHF. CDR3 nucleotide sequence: TGTGCCAGCAAAAGCGGGGGATATAGCAATCAGCCCCAGCATTTT.

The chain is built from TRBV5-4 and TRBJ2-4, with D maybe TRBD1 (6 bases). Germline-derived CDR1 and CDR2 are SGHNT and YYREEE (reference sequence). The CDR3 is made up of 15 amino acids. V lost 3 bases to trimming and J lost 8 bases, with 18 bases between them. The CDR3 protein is CASSSRTGYGDIQYF. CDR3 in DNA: TGTGCCAGCAGCTCTCGAACAGGGTACGGAGACATTCAGTACTTC.

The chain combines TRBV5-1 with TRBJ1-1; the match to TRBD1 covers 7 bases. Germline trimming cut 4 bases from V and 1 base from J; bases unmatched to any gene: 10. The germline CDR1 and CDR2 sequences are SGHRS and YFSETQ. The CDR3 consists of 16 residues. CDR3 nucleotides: TGCGCCAGCAGCCGCTATACAGGGGTTGGGAACACTGAAGCTTTCTTT. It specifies CASSRYTGVGNTEAFF.

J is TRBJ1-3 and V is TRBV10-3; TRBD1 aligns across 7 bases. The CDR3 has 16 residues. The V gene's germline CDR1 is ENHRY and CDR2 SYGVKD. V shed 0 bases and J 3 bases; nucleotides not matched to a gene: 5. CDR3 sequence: CAISESGRGFGNTIYF. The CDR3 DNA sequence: TGTGCCATCAGTGAGTCGGGCAGGGGGTTTGGAAACACCATATATTTT.

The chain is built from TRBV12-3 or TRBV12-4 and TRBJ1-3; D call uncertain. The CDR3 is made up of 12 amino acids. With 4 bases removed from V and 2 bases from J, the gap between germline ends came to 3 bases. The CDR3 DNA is TGTGCCAGCAGTTACACTGGAAACACCATATATTTT. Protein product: CASSYTGNTIYF.

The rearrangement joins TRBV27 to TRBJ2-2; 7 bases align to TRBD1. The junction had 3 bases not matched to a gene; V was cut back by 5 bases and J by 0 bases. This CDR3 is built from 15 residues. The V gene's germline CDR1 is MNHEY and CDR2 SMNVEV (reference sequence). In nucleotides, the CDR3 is TGTGCCAGCAGTGGGACAGAATCGAACACCGGGGAGCTGTTTTTT. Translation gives CASSGTESNTGELFF.

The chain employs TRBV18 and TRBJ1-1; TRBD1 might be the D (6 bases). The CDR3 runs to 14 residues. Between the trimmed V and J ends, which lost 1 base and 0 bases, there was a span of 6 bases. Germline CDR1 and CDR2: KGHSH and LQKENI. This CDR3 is CASSPQGVNTEAFF. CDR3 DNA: TGTGCCAGCTCACCACAGGGGGTGAACACTGAAGCTTTCTTT.

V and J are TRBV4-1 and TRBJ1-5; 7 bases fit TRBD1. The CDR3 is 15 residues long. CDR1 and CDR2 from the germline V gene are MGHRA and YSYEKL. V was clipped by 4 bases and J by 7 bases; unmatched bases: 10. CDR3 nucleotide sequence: TGCGCCAGCAGCCGACCCGACAGGGAGAGGCAGCCCCAGCATTTT. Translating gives CASSRPDRERQPQHF.